This T cell receptor (beta chain) appears in the sequencing data of a study of T-cell reconstitution after alpha-beta-depleted transplantation in children. This clonotype showed up just a few times. Its antigen remains unknown. CDR3 length equals 14 residues. V lost 10 bases to trimming and J lost 6 bases; unmatched junction nucleotides: 13. Notes on the study in general: Elevated TCRbeta diversity at day 60 was traced, in some patients, to surviving recipient T cells and thymic progenitors. T-cell counts and diversity were attributed mostly to newly produced T cells one year after transplant.

It was with unique molecular identifiers that the TCRbeta library was prepared. TCRdb itself ran the PCR reads through MiXCR, one entry per CDR3 protein. The sample holds hundreds of thousands of distinct CDR3 sequences, under 15% seen once. The material was PBMCs, mostly from graft donor cells, obtained 360 days after TCRalphabeta/CD19-depleted stem cell transplant. The rearrangement joins TRBV12-3 or TRBV12-4 to TRBJ2-7; 9 positions match TRBD2. This receptor was taken from a male patient younger than 18 who had a stem cell transplant for acute myeloid leukemia, so the T cells may come from the graft donor. CDR3 bases: TGTGCCACAGGGGGTGCGGGAGGGCCCTCCGAGCAGTACTTC. This gives the protein CATGGAGGPSEQYF.